Sequencing of this T cell receptor beta chain was carried out in a study of T cell responses to AZD1222 COVID-19 vaccine. V was clipped by 3 bases and J by 9 bases, with 10 bases between them. This CDR3 has 12 amino acids. CDR1 and CDR2 (germline): LGHNA, YNFKEQ. Repertoires were generated with immunoSEQ multiplex PCR, while TCRdb's copy carries only in-frame clones and drops some. The table lists some 120,000 clones, roughly 87% of them singletons. The starting material was peripheral blood, obtained on day 0 of AZD1222 vaccination. The sequence was collected from an adult in good health. This chain links TRBV4-2 with TRBJ2-3; no definite D call. CDR3 protein: CASSQSAGTQYF. Written as DNA, the CDR3 is TGTGCCAGCAGCCAGAGTGCCGGAACGCAGTATTTT.